The clone carrying this T cell receptor (beta chain) showed up just once. What it binds is not known. This entry is derived from a study of PD-1 blockade in classical Hodgkin lymphoma. The V and J ends lost 7 bases and 0 bases respectively, with 19 bases between them. CDR3 size: 16 residues. Germline V gene sequence: CDR1 MDHEN, CDR2 SYDVKM. Generated by immunoSEQ multiplex PCR, the TCRdb table keeps only in-frame clones and is missing some. The sample lists roughly 15,000 clones; approximately 80% were seen once. Whole-study results and caveats: Patients starting nivolumab less than 1 year after ASCT had lower diversity and were excluded from later analyses. Compared with healthy donors, newly diagnosed patients reportedly showed lower baseline TCR diversity.

Time point reported: cycle 4 day 1 (C4D1), after more than five weeks of nivolumab. Relapse was seen in all patients after autologous stem cell transplantation, and brentuximab vedotin exposure was variable. Negative magnetic selection isolated CD4+ T cells from thawed PBMCs. J is TRBJ2-7 and V is TRBV28; D might be TRBD2 (5 bases). This TCR derives from a human donor with classical Hodgkin lymphoma. This sample comprised CD4+ T cells from blood, obtained before the fourth cycle of nivolumab. CDR3 amino acids: CASTRDRGGSSYEQYF. In DNA form, the CDR3 reads TGTGCCAGCACCCGCGACCGGGGTGGGAGCTCCTACGAGCAGTACTTC.